This entry is about one TCR beta chain. Compared with germline, one end of the junction differs, possibly owing to a read error. TCRbeta libraries were built with three rounds of nested PCR, modified from ARM-PCR. TCRdb reprocessed the multiplex PCR reads via MiXCR and lists one record per CDR3 protein. This table holds about 93,000 distinct CDR3 sequences, 65% to 75% found once. There are 17 residues in the CDR3. Germline V CDR1 and CDR2: LGHNA, YNFKEQ. The sample is drawn from a study of tumor and adjacent non-tumor tissue in lung cancer. This sample's RNA came from whole unsorted tissue. The sample was lung tumor tissue. The sequence was collected from a man in his 60s with non-small cell lung cancer. V is TRBV4-2 and J is TRBJ2-1; the D is unclear. The CDR3 DNA reads as TGTGTCAGCAGCCAAGTTCAGCGTAGCTGGGGTCAGGATGAGCAGTTCTTC. Protein product: CVSSQVQRSWGQDEQFF.